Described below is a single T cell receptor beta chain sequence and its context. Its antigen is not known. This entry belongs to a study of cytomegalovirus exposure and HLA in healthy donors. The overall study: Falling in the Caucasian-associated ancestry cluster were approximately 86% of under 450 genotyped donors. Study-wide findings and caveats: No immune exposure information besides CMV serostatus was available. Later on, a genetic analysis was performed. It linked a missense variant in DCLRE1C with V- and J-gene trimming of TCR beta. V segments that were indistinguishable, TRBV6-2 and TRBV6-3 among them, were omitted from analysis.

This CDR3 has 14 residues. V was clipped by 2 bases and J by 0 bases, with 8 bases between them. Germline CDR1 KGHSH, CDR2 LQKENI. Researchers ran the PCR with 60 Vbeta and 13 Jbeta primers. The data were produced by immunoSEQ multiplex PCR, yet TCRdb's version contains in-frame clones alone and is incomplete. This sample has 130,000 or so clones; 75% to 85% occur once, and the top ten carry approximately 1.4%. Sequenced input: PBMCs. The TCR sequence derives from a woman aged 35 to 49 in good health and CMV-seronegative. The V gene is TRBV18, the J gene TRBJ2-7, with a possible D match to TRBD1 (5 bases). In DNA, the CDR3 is TGTGCCAGCTCACCAACAGGATTCTCCTACGAGCAGTACTTC. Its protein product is CASSPTGFSYEQYF.